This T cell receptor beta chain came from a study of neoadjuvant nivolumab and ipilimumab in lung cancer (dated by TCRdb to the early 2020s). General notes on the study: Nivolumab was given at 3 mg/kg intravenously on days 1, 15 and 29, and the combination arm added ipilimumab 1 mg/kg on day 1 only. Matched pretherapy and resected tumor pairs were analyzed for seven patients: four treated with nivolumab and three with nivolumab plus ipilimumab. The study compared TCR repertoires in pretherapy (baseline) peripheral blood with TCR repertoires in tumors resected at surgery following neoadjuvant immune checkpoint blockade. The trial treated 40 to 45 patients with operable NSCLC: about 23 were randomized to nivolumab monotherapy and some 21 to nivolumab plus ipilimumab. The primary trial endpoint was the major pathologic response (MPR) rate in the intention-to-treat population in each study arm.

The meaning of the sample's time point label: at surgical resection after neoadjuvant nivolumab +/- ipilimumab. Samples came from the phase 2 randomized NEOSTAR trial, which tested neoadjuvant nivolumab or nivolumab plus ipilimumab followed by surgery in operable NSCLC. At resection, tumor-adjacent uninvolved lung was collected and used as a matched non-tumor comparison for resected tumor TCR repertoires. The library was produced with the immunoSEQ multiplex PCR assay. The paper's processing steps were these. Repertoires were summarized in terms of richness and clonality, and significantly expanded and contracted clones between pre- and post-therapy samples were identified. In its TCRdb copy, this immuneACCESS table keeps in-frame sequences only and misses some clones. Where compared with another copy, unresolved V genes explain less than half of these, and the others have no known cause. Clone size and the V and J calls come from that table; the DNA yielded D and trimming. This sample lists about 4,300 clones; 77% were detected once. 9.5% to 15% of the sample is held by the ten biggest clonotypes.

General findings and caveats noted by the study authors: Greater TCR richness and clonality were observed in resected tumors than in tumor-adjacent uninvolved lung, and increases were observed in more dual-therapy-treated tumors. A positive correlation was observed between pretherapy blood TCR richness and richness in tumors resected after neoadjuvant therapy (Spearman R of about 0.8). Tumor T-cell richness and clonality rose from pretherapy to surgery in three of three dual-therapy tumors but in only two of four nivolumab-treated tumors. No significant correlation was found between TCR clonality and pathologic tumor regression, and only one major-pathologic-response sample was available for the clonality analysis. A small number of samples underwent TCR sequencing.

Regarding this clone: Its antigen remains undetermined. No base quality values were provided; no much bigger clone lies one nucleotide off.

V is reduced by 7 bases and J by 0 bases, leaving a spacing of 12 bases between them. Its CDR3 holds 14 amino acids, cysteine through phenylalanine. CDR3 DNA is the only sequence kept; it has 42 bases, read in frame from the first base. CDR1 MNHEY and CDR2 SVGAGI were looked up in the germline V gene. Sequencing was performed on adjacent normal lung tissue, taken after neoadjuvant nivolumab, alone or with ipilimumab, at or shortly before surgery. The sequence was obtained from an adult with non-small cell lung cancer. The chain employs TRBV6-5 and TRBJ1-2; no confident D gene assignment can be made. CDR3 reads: CASTRGTSNYGYTF. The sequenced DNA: TGTGCCAGCACGCGCGGAACCTCTAACTATGGCTACACCTTC.